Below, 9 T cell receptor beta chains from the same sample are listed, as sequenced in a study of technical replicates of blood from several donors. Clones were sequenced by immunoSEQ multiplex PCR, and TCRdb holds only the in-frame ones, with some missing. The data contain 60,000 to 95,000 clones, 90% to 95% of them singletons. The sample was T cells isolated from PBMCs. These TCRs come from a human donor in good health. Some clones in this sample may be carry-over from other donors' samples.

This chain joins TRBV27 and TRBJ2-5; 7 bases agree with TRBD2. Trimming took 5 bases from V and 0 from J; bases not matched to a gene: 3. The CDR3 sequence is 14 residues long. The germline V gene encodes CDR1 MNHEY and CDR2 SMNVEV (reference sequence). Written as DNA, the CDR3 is TGTGCCAGCAGTCGCGCGGGAGACCAAGAGACCCAGTACTTC. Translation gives CASSRAGDQETQYF.

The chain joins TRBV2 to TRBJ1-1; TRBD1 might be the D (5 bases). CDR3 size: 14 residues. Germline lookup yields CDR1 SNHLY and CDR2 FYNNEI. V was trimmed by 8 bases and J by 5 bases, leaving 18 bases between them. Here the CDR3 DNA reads TGTGCCAGCTACTGGAGGGGTGAGGGAACTGAAGCTTTCTTT. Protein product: CASYWRGEGTEAFF.

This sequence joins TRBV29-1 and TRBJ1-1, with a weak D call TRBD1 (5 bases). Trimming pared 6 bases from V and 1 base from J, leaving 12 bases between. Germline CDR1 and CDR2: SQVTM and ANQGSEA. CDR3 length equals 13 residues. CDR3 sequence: CSVFRAKNTEAFF. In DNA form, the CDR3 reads TGCAGCGTGTTCAGGGCCAAGAACACTGAAGCTTTCTTT. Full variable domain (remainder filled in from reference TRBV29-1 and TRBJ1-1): SAVISQKPSRDICQRGTSLTIQCQVDSQVTMMFWYRQQPGQSLTLIATANQGSEATYESGFVIDKFPISRPNLTFSTLTVSNMSPEDSSIYLCSVFRAKNTEAFFGQGTRLTVV.

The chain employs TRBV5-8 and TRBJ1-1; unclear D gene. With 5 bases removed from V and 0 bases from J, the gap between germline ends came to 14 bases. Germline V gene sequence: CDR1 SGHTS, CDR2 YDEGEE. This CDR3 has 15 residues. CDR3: CASRPTSGLNTEAFF. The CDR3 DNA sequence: TGTGCCAGCAGACCCACCAGCGGGCTGAACACTGAAGCTTTCTTT.

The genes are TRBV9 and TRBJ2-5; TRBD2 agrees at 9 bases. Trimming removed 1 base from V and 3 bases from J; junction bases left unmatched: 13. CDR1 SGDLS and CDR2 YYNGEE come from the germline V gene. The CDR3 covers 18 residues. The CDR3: CASSVSLGAGGVKETQYF. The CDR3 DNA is TGTGCCAGCAGCGTATCCTTGGGGGCGGGAGGGGTCAAAGAGACCCAGTACTTC.

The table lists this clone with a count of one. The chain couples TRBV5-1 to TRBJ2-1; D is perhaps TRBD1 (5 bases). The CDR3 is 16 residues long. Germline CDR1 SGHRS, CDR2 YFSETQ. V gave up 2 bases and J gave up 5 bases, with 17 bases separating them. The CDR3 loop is CASSFSLVRVDNEQFF. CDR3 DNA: TGCGCCAGCAGCTTCTCCCTCGTCAGGGTCGACAATGAGCAGTTCTTC.

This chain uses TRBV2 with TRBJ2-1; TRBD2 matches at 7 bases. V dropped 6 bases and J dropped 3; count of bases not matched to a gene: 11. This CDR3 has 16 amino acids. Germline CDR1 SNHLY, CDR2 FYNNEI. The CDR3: CASRGPGGSYYNEQFF. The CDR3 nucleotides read TGTGCCAGCAGGGGTCCTGGCGGGAGTTACTACAATGAGCAGTTCTTC.

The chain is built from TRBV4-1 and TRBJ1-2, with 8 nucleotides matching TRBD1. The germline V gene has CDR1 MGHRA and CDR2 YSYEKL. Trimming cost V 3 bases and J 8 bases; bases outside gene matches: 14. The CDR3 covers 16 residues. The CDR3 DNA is TGCGCCAGCAGCCAGAGGGCCGGGACAGGAGTACGAGGCTACACCTTC. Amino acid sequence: CASSQRAGTGVRGYTF.

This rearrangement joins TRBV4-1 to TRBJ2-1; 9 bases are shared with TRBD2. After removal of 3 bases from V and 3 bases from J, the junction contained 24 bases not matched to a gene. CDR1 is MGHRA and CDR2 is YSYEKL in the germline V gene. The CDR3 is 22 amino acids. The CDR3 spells CASSHRGAGSPSGDLFYNEQFF. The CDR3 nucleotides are TGCGCCAGCAGCCATAGGGGAGCGGGCTCGCCTAGCGGGGATTTATTCTACAATGAGCAGTTCTTC.